This T cell receptor beta chain was obtained from a study of tumor and adjacent non-tumor tissue in lung cancer. This CDR3 is 16 amino acids long. CDR1 and CDR2 (germline): LGHNA, YSLEER. The V gene end was trimmed by 5 bases and the J gene end by 7 bases; junction bases not matched to a gene: 15. Three rounds of nested PCR, following a modified ARM-PCR protocol, produced the TCRbeta library. TCRdb recomputed calls from the multiplex PCR reads with MiXCR, one row per CDR3 protein. The sample holds 45,000 to 65,000 distinct CDR3 sequences, just under 75% seen once. A remark on this clonotype: Since no conserved phenylalanine or tryptophan closes the CDR3, a read error is the likely cause.

The template was RNA from unsorted bulk tissue. This non-tumor lung sample came from over 3 cm beyond the tumor edge. This TCR derives from a woman aged 60-75 years with non-small cell lung cancer. The V gene is TRBV4-3, the J gene TRBJ1-1, with 8 bases fitting TRBD1. The sequenced material came from distant non-tumor lung tissue. CDR3 nucleotide sequence: TGCGCCAGCAGCTCACGAAGGACAGGGTATGGCATTGAAGCTTTCCTA. Its protein product is CASSSRRTGYGIEAFL.